Below, 10 T cell receptor beta chains from the same sample are listed, as sequenced in a study of T cells after yellow fever vaccination. TCRdb re-called the 5' RACE reads with MiXCR, one entry per CDR3 protein. The table records about 110,000 distinct CDR3 sequences, 8.4% of them present only once. This material consisted of CD8+ T cells sorted from PBMCs, taken 45 days after the yellow fever booster vaccination. The receptors derive from a man aged 30 to 45 who received the YFV17D yellow fever vaccine.

This clonotype has a count of ten or more. This chain links TRBV20-1 with TRBJ1-6; no clear D. Between the trimmed V and J ends, which lost 1 base and 14 bases, there was a span of 15 bases. CDR1 is DFQATT and CDR2 is SNEGSKA in the germline V gene (reference sequence). The CDR3 runs 13 residues. The CDR3 DNA sequence: TGCAGTGCTAGAGGGTACCAGTCGGGGACCCTCCACTTT. This sequence encodes CSARGYQSGTLHF.

A few counts support this clonotype. For the CDR3, the DNA is TGTGCCAGCAGGACTTGGGAGAGCGTCACAGATACGCAGTATTTT. Translating gives CASRTWESVTDTQYF. The rearrangement joins TRBV12-3 or TRBV12-4 to TRBJ2-3, with D maybe TRBD2 (5 bases). The CDR3 length is 15 residues. Trimming stripped 6 bases from V and 2 bases from J, with 15 bases between.

This clonotype came up many times. One junction end disagrees with the germline gene, perhaps due to a read error. The chain links TRBV6-6 to TRBJ1-3; D perhaps matches TRBD1 (5 bases). Germline V gives CDR1 MNHNY, CDR2 SVGAGI (reference sequence). This CDR3 comprises 13 residues. The CDR3 reads CASSQGPTQSFHF. The DNA for the CDR3 is TGTGCCAGCAGTCAGGGCCCGACACAATCATTTCATTTT.

Ten or more counts support this clonotype. The J gene is TRBJ1-1, the V gene TRBV6-2 or TRBV6-3; D is undetermined. The CDR3 is 13 residues long. CDR1 is MNHEY, CDR2 SVGEGT, per germline. The germline V and J ends were trimmed by 2 bases and 7 bases, with 11 bases remaining between them. The CDR3 DNA reads as TGTGCCAGCAGTTACGGCGGTGTCGGTGAAGCTTTCTTT. Translation: CASSYGGVGEAFF.

This clonotype was detected a few times. This rearrangement joins TRBV19 to TRBJ2-1; D gene unclear. In germline, CDR1 is LNHDA, CDR2 SQIVND (reference sequence). V was cut by 7 bases and J by 1 base, with 8 bases left in between. The CDR3 length is 13 residues. The CDR3 here is CASKRVSYNEQFF. Here the CDR3 DNA reads TGTGCCAGTAAAAGGGTTTCCTACAATGAGCAGTTCTTC.

This clonotype has a handful of counts. This chain connects TRBV9 to TRBJ2-7; TRBD2 matches 9 bases. Germline CDR1 SGDLS, CDR2 YYNGEE. J was trimmed by 1 base and V by 0 bases; bases with no gene match: 2. The CDR3 has 15 amino acids. The CDR3 bases are TGTGCCAGCAGCGTAGGGAGCGGGGGGTCCTACGAGCAGTACTTC. Protein sequence: CASSVGSGGSYEQYF.

The gene calls are TRBV27 and TRBJ1-2; no clear D. Germline CDR1 is MNHEY and CDR2 is SMNVEV (reference sequence). This CDR3 spans 14 amino acids. V was trimmed by 1 base and J by 0 bases, leaving 6 bases between them. CDR3: CASSLFPPNYGYTF. In DNA form, the CDR3 reads TGTGCCAGCAGTTTATTTCCCCCTAACTATGGCTACACCTTC.

In this sample, this clonotype turned up many times. The V gene is TRBV12-3 or TRBV12-4, the J gene TRBJ1-1; D not certain. This CDR3 has 13 residues. Trimming removed 3 bases from V and 5 bases from J, with 10 bases in between. The CDR3 DNA is TGTGCCAGCAGTTTCACCCTGACGACTGAAGCTTTCTTT. Translated: CASSFTLTTEAFF.

The rearrangement uses TRBV30 and TRBJ2-7; 7 bases line up with TRBD2. The V segment lost 4 bases and the J segment 6 bases; nucleotides outside the gene matches: 12. This CDR3 comprises 14 residues. Germline V gives CDR1 GTSNPN, CDR2 SVGIG (reference sequence). The CDR3 here is CAWTSGVKGLEQYF. The CDR3 bases are TGTGCCTGGACTAGCGGTGTGAAGGGGCTCGAGCAGTACTTC. Combining the CDR3 with reference TRBV30 and TRBJ2-7 gives the whole variable domain SQTIHQWPATLVQPVGSPLSLECTVEGTSNPNLYWYRQAAGRGLQLLFYSVGIGQISSEVPQNLSASRPQDRQFILSSKKLLLSDSGFYLCAWTSGVKGLEQYFGPGTRLTVT.

This chain uses TRBV7-2 with TRBJ1-5, with TRBD1 as a possible D gene (6 bases). The germline gives CDR1 SGHTA, CDR2 FQGNSA. This CDR3 is built from 13 residues. The V end lost 8 bases, the J end lost 5 bases, and 13 bases lay between the germline ends. The CDR3 DNA reads TGTGCCAGCGGGTTACGGACAGATCAGCCCCAGCATTTT. Translating it yields CASGLRTDQPQHF.